This entry lists 32 T cell receptor beta chains sequenced from one sample in a study of blood T cell repertoires in COVID-19 (dated by TCRdb to about 2020). Libraries were prepared through the immunoSEQ multiplex PCR assay. The clones in this table, taken by TCRdb from immuneACCESS, are in-frame only. Not every clone is retained; where verified, under half of the shortfall comes from an unresolved V gene, and the cause of the rest is unknown. For this sample there are some 220,000 clones; 75% to 85% appear just once. The ten largest clones add up to approximately 5.1% of the sample. The source material was peripheral blood. These receptors came from a man in his forties or fifties with COVID-19, enrolled during active disease.

J is TRBJ2-5 and V is TRBV10-2; TRBD2 might be the D (5 bases). Germline CDR1 is WSHSY and CDR2 is SAAADI. The CDR3 is 13 amino acids. V was trimmed by 7 bases and J by 5 bases, leaving 14 bases between them. DNA of the CDR3: TGCGCCAGCAAGGACTTCCCGGGGGAGACCCAGTACTTC. Translation: CASKDFPGETQYF.

The chain recombines TRBV6-1 with TRBJ2-2; the D is unclear. Trimming cost V 2 bases and J 6 bases, with 13 bases left between them. CDR1 and CDR2 (germline): MNHNS, SASEGT. CDR3 length: 15 amino acids. CDR3 sequence reads: CASSESPGWSGELFF. The CDR3 nucleotides are TGTGCCAGCAGTGAATCCCCTGGCTGGTCCGGGGAGCTGTTTTTT.

The chain combines TRBV5-1 with TRBJ1-2; TRBD1 might be the D (5 bases). This CDR3 is 13 amino acids long. Trimming left V 3 bases short and J 3 bases short, with 9 bases between. Looked up from germline, CDR1 is SGHRS and CDR2 is YFSETQ. CDR3 bases: TGCGCCAGCAGCTCGGACACATACTATGGCTACACCTTC. It specifies CASSSDTYYGYTF.

The rearrangement links TRBV4-2 to TRBJ1-1; D ambiguous. Germline assignment: CDR1 LGHNA and CDR2 YNFKEQ. Deletions cut 1 base from V and 4 bases from J, with 10 bases between. The CDR3 length is 14 residues. The CDR3: CASSQAEMATEAFF. The CDR3, as DNA: TGTGCCAGCAGCCAAGCAGAAATGGCCACTGAAGCTTTCTTT.

There are a few counts of this clone. This chain links TRBV6-2 or TRBV6-3 with TRBJ2-3, with D perhaps TRBD1 (5 bases). CDR1 and CDR2 (germline): MNHEY, SVGEGT. The CDR3 loop spans 13 amino acids. Between the trimmed V and J ends, which lost 6 bases and 4 bases, there was a span of 11 bases. The CDR3 spells CASSEGAPDTQYF. In DNA form, the CDR3 reads TGTGCCAGCAGCGAAGGGGCTCCAGATACGCAGTATTTT.

The rearrangement joins TRBV7-9 to TRBJ2-3, with D possibly TRBD2 on 6 matching bases. From germline, CDR1 is SEHNR and CDR2 FQNEAQ (reference sequence). V lost 2 bases and J 3 bases, leaving 6 bases between the germline ends. This CDR3 is built from 13 residues. The DNA of the CDR3 is TGTGCCAGCAGCTTAAGCGGGACAGATACGCAGTATTTT. Translation gives CASSLSGTDTQYF. The variable domain in full, completed from reference TRBV7-9 and TRBJ2-3, reads DTGVSQNPRHKITKRGQNVTFRCDPISEHNRLYWYRQTLGQGPEFLTYFQNEAQLEKSRLLSDRFSAERPKGSFSTLEIQRTEQGDSAMYLCASSLSGTDTQYFGPGTRLTVL.

The chain is built from TRBV29-1 and TRBJ2-6; D remains ambiguous. Trimming removed 6 bases from V and 1 base from J, with 7 bases in between. There are 13 residues in the CDR3. Germline CDR1 is SQVTM and CDR2 is ANQGSEA. The CDR3 spells CSVETSGANVLTF. DNA for the CDR3: TGCAGCGTGGAAACATCTGGGGCCAACGTCCTGACTTTC.

The rearrangement uses TRBV12-3 or TRBV12-4 and TRBJ2-2; TRBD1 matches at 7 bases. CDR3 length equals 13 residues. The J segment lost 5 bases and the V segment lost 5 bases, leaving 2 bases of the junction unmatched. CDR3 region: CASSGTVTGELFF. As DNA, the CDR3 is TGTGCCAGCAGTGGGACAGTTACCGGGGAGCTGTTTTTT.

The gene calls are TRBV7-8 and TRBJ1-1; no clear D. Trimming took off 1 base at V and 2 bases at J, with 8 bases between the two ends. The CDR3 totals 14 residues. CDR1 is SGHVS and CDR2 is FQNEAQ in the germline V gene. CDR3 residues: CASSLDRTNTEAFF. The CDR3 DNA is TGTGCCAGCAGCTTAGACCGAACTAACACTGAAGCTTTCTTT.

The V and J genes are TRBV15 and TRBJ1-4; D possibly corresponds to TRBD1 (5 bases). Between the trimmed V and J ends, which lost 0 bases and 3 bases, there was a span of 8 bases. The germline V gene encodes CDR1 LNHNV and CDR2 YYDKDF (reference sequence). The CDR3 contains 15 residues. The CDR3 DNA is TGTGCCACCAGCAGAGATCAGGGCGCTAATGAAAAACTGTTTTTT. Translated: CATSRDQGANEKLFF.

The chain uses TRBV24-1 and TRBJ2-7; 9 nucleotides align to TRBD1. Germline loops: CDR1 KGHDR, CDR2 SFDVKD. J lost 4 bases, V lost 4 bases, and 10 bases had no gene match. This CDR3 is built from 16 residues. The CDR3 DNA sequence: TGTGCCACCAGTGAGTTTACGGACAGGGGACGGTACGAGCAGTACTTC. Protein sequence: CATSEFTDRGRYEQYF.

The chain joins TRBV28 to TRBJ2-1, with 12 bases identical to TRBD2. The germline gives CDR1 MDHEN, CDR2 SYDVKM. Germline trimming cut 4 bases from V and 9 bases from J; bases unmatched to any gene: 7. There are 15 residues in the CDR3. The CDR3 nucleotides are TGTGCCAGCAGTTCTAGCGGGGGGGCCCGTCGTGAGCAGTTCTTC. It encodes CASSSSGGARREQFF.

The V call is TRBV5-1, the J call TRBJ2-5; TRBD2 matches 9 bases. CDR1 and CDR2 from the germline V gene are SGHRS and YFSETQ. CDR3 size: 18 residues. With 3 bases clipped from V and 4 bases from J, the junction kept 16 bases outside the gene matches. CDR3 sequence reads: CASSSGGAGGPSRETQYF. CDR3 nucleotides: TGCGCCAGCAGCTCGGGGGGAGCGGGGGGTCCTTCGCGAGAGACCCAGTACTTC.

In its sample, this clone was seen a few times. The gene calls are TRBV6-1 and TRBJ2-1; TRBD2 matches at 8 bases. V was pared by 3 bases and J by 0 bases, with 7 bases of the junction left unmatched. The V gene's germline CDR1 is MNHNS and CDR2 SASEGT. The CDR3 covers 17 residues. The CDR3 loop reads CASSDPSGSFSYNEQFF. CDR3 nucleotides: TGTGCCAGCAGTGATCCTAGCGGGTCCTTCTCCTACAATGAGCAGTTCTTC.

The chain uses TRBV7-6 and TRBJ2-2; tentative D call: TRBD1 (6 bases). This CDR3 has 15 amino acids. Trimming cost V 2 bases and J 1 base, with 8 bases left between them. Germline CDR1 and CDR2: SGHVS and FNYEAQ. CDR3 sequence: CASSLPGQNTGELFF. CDR3 sequence (DNA): TGTGCCAGCAGCTTACCGGGACAGAACACCGGGGAGCTGTTTTTT. Full variable domain (remainder filled in from reference TRBV7-6 and TRBJ2-2): GAGVSQSPRYKVTKRGQDVALRCDPISGHVSLYWYRQALGQGPEFLTYFNYEAQQDKSGLPNDRFSAERPEGSISTLTIQRTEQRDSAMYRCASSLPGQNTGELFFGEGSRLTVL.

The rearrangement joins TRBV18 to TRBJ1-5, with 7 positions matching TRBD1. Germline values: CDR1 KGHSH, CDR2 LQKENI. The CDR3 consists of 15 residues. V trimming: 6 bases; J trimming: 4 bases; junction bases outside the gene matches: 9. CDR3 in amino acids: CASSPRTGRNQPQHF. CDR3 sequence (DNA): TGTGCCAGCTCCCCCCGGACAGGAAGGAATCAGCCCCAGCATTTT. Combining the CDR3 with reference TRBV18 and TRBJ1-5 gives the whole variable domain NAGVMQNPRHLVRRRGQEARLRCSPMKGHSHVYWYRQLPEEGLKFMVYLQKENIIDESGMPKERFSAEFPKEGPSILRIQQVVRGDSAAYFCASSPRTGRNQPQHFGDGTRLSIL.

V usage is TRBV30 and J usage is TRBJ1-3, with D maybe TRBD1 (6 bases). V dropped 4 bases and J dropped 3 bases, with 10 bases sitting between them. CDR3 length: 13 residues. Germline V gene sequence: CDR1 GTSNPN, CDR2 SVGIG (reference sequence). CDR3 DNA sequence: TGTGCCTGGACAACAGGGAATGGAAACACCATATATTTT. It translates to CAWTTGNGNTIYF.

This clone was recorded once. The rearrangement uses TRBV29-1 and TRBJ2-5; possible D gene TRBD1, 5 bases. This CDR3 has 15 amino acids. The germline CDR1 and CDR2 sequences are SQVTM and ANQGSEA. V was shortened by 6 bases and J by 2 bases, with 19 bases between the two germline ends. The CDR3 coding sequence is TGCAGCGTCGCCCAAAACACAGGATCTCAAGAGACCCAGTACTTC. Translating gives CSVAQNTGSQETQYF. The variable domain in full, with the rest retrieved from reference TRBV29-1 and TRBJ2-5, is SAVISQKPSRDICQRGTSLTIQCQVDSQVTMMFWYRQQPGQSLTLIATANQGSEATYESGFVIDKFPISRPNLTFSTLTVSNMSPEDSSIYLCSVAQNTGSQETQYFGPGTRLLVL.

J is TRBJ1-6 and V is TRBV6-5; D is unresolved. The V gene lost 0 bases and the J gene lost 8 bases, with 14 bases spanning the gap. This CDR3 contains 16 residues. Germline V lookup: CDR1 MNHEY, CDR2 SVGAGI. The chain's CDR3 is CASSYSWDSGYSPLHF. CDR3 nucleotides: TGTGCCAGCAGTTACTCCTGGGATAGCGGATATTCACCCCTCCACTTT.

This CDR3 is CASSSTSGGVNTGELFF. The CDR3 DNA reads TGTGCCAGCAGCTCGACTAGCGGGGGGGTGAACACCGGGGAGCTGTTTTTT. The chain joins TRBV7-8 to TRBJ2-2; 14 positions match TRBD2. Germline V gives CDR1 SGHVS, CDR2 FQNEAQ. The CDR3 has 17 residues. V shed 4 bases and J 1 base; nucleotides not matched to a gene: 2.

J is TRBJ1-6 and V is TRBV28; D is undetermined. The germline CDR1 and CDR2 sequences are MDHEN and SYDVKM. With 7 bases removed from V and 4 bases from J, the gap between germline ends came to 11 bases. The CDR3 consists of 14 residues. The CDR3 sequence is CASTPPNYNSPLHF. The CDR3 DNA sequence: TGTGCCAGCACCCCGCCTAATTATAATTCACCCCTCCACTTT.

This chain links TRBV4-3 with TRBJ1-1; TRBD1 aligns across 8 bases. The V gene end was trimmed by 3 bases and the J gene end by 1 base; junction bases not matched to a gene: 1. Germline V gene sequence: CDR1 LGHNA, CDR2 YSLEER. This CDR3 is 14 amino acids long. The CDR3 coding sequence is TGCGCCAGCAGCCACGACAGGGGGAACACTGAAGCTTTCTTT. Encoded protein: CASSHDRGNTEAFF.

This chain links TRBV29-1 with TRBJ2-2; 7 bases are a match to TRBD2. CDR1 and CDR2 from the germline V gene are SQVTM and ANQGSEA. There are 16 residues in the CDR3. V dropped 4 bases and J dropped 4; count of bases not matched to a gene: 12. CDR3 in DNA: TGCAGCGTTGGGGGTTCTGCGGGGAGGGTCACCGGGGAGCTGTTTTTT. Translated: CSVGGSAGRVTGELFF.

As for this clone: A junction end diverges from the germline sequence, so it may reflect a read error. This chain joins TRBV7-7 and TRBJ2-2, with 12 positions matching TRBD1. Germline CDR1 SSHAT, CDR2 FNYEAQ (reference sequence). This CDR3 has 15 residues. The CDR3, as DNA: TGTGCTAGCAGCGGGGGACAGGGGGCGACCGGGGAGCTGTTTTTT. Its translation: CASSGGQGATGELFF.

J is TRBJ1-5 and V is TRBV10-3, with 7 bases aligning to TRBD1. Per the germline V gene, CDR1 is ENHRY and CDR2 is SYGVKD. The CDR3 has 14 residues. The ends lost 6 bases at V and 4 bases at J; junction bases unmatched: 6. The CDR3 protein is CAIRDSTGNQPQHF. In DNA, the CDR3 is TGTGCCATCAGGGACTCGACAGGGAATCAGCCCCAGCATTTT.

The chain couples TRBV7-9 to TRBJ2-7; 10 positions match TRBD1. The V segment lost 2 bases and the J segment 3 bases; nucleotides outside the gene matches: 10. The CDR3 runs 17 residues. Germline CDR1 is SEHNR and CDR2 is FQNEAQ (reference sequence). In nucleotides, the CDR3 is TGTGCCAGCAGCTTAAAGTTTTCCCGGGACAGGGGCTACGAGCAGTACTTC. Translated: CASSLKFSRDRGYEQYF.

The chain's CDR3 is CASSSRVSAEKLFF. The CDR3 region has the DNA TGTGCCAGCAGCTCCAGGGTCTCGGCTGAAAAACTGTTTTTT. V and J are TRBV6-2 or TRBV6-3 and TRBJ1-4, with D tentatively TRBD1 (5 bases). V lost 6 bases and J 7 bases, leaving 15 bases between the germline ends. Looked up from germline, CDR1 is MNHEY and CDR2 is SVGEGT. This CDR3 has 14 residues.

The V call is TRBV7-9, the J call TRBJ1-3; D gene ambiguous. The CDR3 loop spans 15 amino acids. Germline CDR1 SEHNR, CDR2 FQNEAQ (reference sequence). Between the trimmed V and J ends, which lost 2 bases and 2 bases, there was a span of 10 bases. As DNA, the CDR3 is TGTGCCAGCAGCTTAATATCAGATGCTGGAAACACCATATATTTT. Its translation: CASSLISDAGNTIYF.

This chain uses TRBV7-2 with TRBJ1-5; tentatively, D is TRBD1 (6 bases). V was cut by 0 bases and J by 8 bases, with 8 bases left in between. CDR3 length equals 13 residues. CDR1 is SGHTA and CDR2 is FQGNSA in the germline V gene. This CDR3 reads CASSLAGGKPQHF. Written as DNA, the CDR3 is TGTGCCAGCAGCTTAGCAGGGGGTAAGCCCCAGCATTTT.

This clone turned up a few times. This chain links TRBV19 with TRBJ1-6; D remains ambiguous. Trimming shortened V by 3 bases and J by 8 bases, and 8 bases separated the two germline ends. This CDR3 contains 13 residues. Per germline, CDR1 LNHDA and CDR2 SQIVND (reference sequence). The CDR3 is CASSMVRDSPLHF. CDR3 coding DNA: TGTGCCAGTAGTATGGTGAGGGATTCACCCCTCCACTTT.

This chain joins TRBV7-2 and TRBJ2-5; D remains ambiguous. Trimming removed 0 bases from V and 2 bases from J, with 10 bases in between. The CDR3 runs to 15 residues. The germline V gene has CDR1 SGHTA and CDR2 FQGNSA. CDR3 DNA sequence: TGTGCCAGCAGCTTAGCGATCCCAGCGCAAGAGACCCAGTACTTC. This sequence encodes CASSLAIPAQETQYF.

This chain connects TRBV10-3 to TRBJ2-5; TRBD2 aligns across 7 bases. Germline V lookup: CDR1 ENHRY, CDR2 SYGVKD. There are 13 residues in the CDR3. J lost 4 bases, V lost 6 bases, and 5 bases had no gene match. This CDR3 reads CAIRGGIRETQYF. The CDR3 nucleotides read TGTGCCATCAGGGGGGGGATCCGAGAGACCCAGTACTTC.